This T cell receptor delta chain originates from a study of γδ T cells in repeated Plasmodium falciparum infection. This clone was counted at least ten times. Other DNA sequences within the sample encode an identical CDR3. TCRdb re-called clones from the multiplex PCR reads via CATT. The sample lists roughly 86,000 delta-chain clones, roughly 1.4% occurring once. Sample: gamma-delta T cells from blood. The TCR comes from a pool of human donors (malaria-infected and uninfected, not separated).

CDR3 DNA sequence: TGTGCTCTTGGGAACACTTACGGTTGGTGTGGAAAACGCCTTTACACCGATAAACTCATCTTT. This encodes CALGNTYGWCGKRLYTDKLIF. The J gene is TRDJ1, the V gene TRDV1; D gene ambiguous. Germline CDR1 is TSWWSYY and CDR2 is QGS. The CDR3 spans 21 residues. Trimming removed 5 bases at V and 0 bases at J, with 31 bases between.